The 26 T cell receptor beta chains presented below share a single source sample, sequenced in a study of blood T cell repertoires in COVID-19. The table came from immunoSEQ multiplex PCR; TCRdb's copy has only in-frame clones and leaves some out. The sample has about 180,000 clones, approximately 90% seen once. The sequenced sample was peripheral blood. The receptor set was obtained from a young man who had recovered from COVID-19.

V is TRBV7-9 and J is TRBJ2-7; D ambiguous. Germline-derived CDR1 and CDR2 are SEHNR and FQNEAQ (reference sequence). This CDR3 spans 14 amino acids. V lost 3 bases to trimming and J lost 2 bases, with 11 bases between them. The CDR3 sequence is CASSFALWPYEQYF. CDR3 DNA: TGTGCCAGCAGCTTCGCCCTCTGGCCCTACGAGCAGTACTTC.

The genes are TRBV7-9 and TRBJ2-3, with 9 positions matching TRBD2. Germline CDR1 SEHNR, CDR2 FQNEAQ (reference sequence). The CDR3 is 17 residues long. V shed 2 bases, J shed 4 bases, and the junction held 10 bases outside the gene matches. CDR3 DNA: TGTGCCAGCAGCTTATTGCGGGGGGGATTCTCCCCAGATACGCAGTATTTT. Its translation is CASSLLRGGFSPDTQYF.

The V call is TRBV3-1 (or the pseudogene TRBV3-2), the J call TRBJ1-4; no firm D call. CDR1 is LGHDT, CDR2 YNNKEL, per germline (reference sequence). V was pared by 3 bases and J by 7 bases, with 9 bases between. The CDR3 is 13 amino acids. The CDR3 reads CASSQRGTEKLFF. The CDR3 coding sequence is TGTGCCAGCAGCCAGCGGGGTACTGAAAAACTGTTTTTT.

A remark on this clone: One end of the junction varies from germline; a read error may be responsible. The CDR3 region has the DNA TGTGCCATCAGCGAGTTCCCGGGACAGGGCTACGAGCAGTACTTC. This encodes CAISEFPGQGYEQYF. The chain links TRBV10-3 to TRBJ2-7; 9 bases fit TRBD1. This CDR3 has 15 residues. Per germline, CDR1 ENHRY and CDR2 SYGVKD.

This rearrangement joins TRBV12-3 or TRBV12-4 to TRBJ2-1, with D uncertain. The CDR3 spans 12 residues. V lost 8 bases and J 2 bases, leaving 7 bases between the germline ends. The CDR3 sequence: CASGHPYNEQFF. The CDR3 nucleotides read TGTGCCAGCGGCCACCCCTACAATGAGCAGTTCTTC.

This chain connects TRBV20-1 to TRBJ1-4, with TRBD1 matching over 10 bases. This CDR3 contains 16 residues. The junction had 8 bases not matched to a gene; V was cut back by 3 bases and J by 4 bases. Germline CDR1 DFQATT, CDR2 SNEGSKA (reference sequence). The CDR3 DNA is TGCAGTGCTAGTTTTGGGACAGGGGTCTTTAATGAAAAACTGTTTTTT. As protein: CSASFGTGVFNEKLFF.

V usage is TRBV19 and J usage is TRBJ2-7; 7 bases fit TRBD2. Germline CDR1 is LNHDA and CDR2 is SQIVND (reference sequence). V gave up 4 bases and J gave up 3 bases; unmatched junction bases: 9. This CDR3 has 15 amino acids. CDR3 sequence (DNA): TGTGCCAGTAGTAGTGGGAGGGGCAGGAACTACGAGCAGTACTTC. It encodes CASSSGRGRNYEQYF.

The chain couples TRBV10-3 to TRBJ2-3, with D tentatively TRBD2 (6 bases). The V end was cut by 0 bases, the J end by 0 bases, with 10 bases between. The CDR3 is made up of 16 amino acids. Germline V gene lookup returns CDR1 ENHRY and CDR2 SYGVKD. The CDR3 region has the DNA TGTGCCATCAGTGAGTCTGGGAGGAGGAGCACAGATACGCAGTATTTT. Residues: CAISESGRRSTDTQYF.

This chain joins TRBV25-1 and TRBJ2-2; 9 nucleotides align to TRBD1. V shed 6 bases and J 6 bases; nucleotides not matched to a gene: 5. The CDR3 extends over 14 amino acids. The V gene's germline CDR1 is MGHDK and CDR2 SYGVNS. DNA of the CDR3: TGTGCCAGCAGAAGACAGGGGGAAGCCGGGGAGCTGTTTTTT. It is translated as CASRRQGEAGELFF. Full variable domain (missing parts from reference TRBV25-1 and TRBJ2-2): EADIYQTPRYLVIGTGKKITLECSQTMGHDKMYWYQQDPGMELHLIHYSYGVNSTEKGDLSSESTVSRIRTEHFPLTLESARPSHTSQYLCASRRQGEAGELFFGEGSRLTVL.

V usage is TRBV11-2 and J usage is TRBJ2-2; no clear D. The CDR3 spans 17 residues. The germline V gene has CDR1 SGHAT and CDR2 FQNNGV. V lost 0 bases and J 7 bases, leaving 18 bases between the germline ends. The CDR3: CASSLDLNYRLGGELFF. CDR3 nucleotide sequence: TGTGCCAGCAGCTTAGATCTAAACTATCGGTTAGGCGGGGAGCTGTTTTTT.

V is TRBV7-8 and J is TRBJ1-4; D is undetermined. Between the trimmed V and J ends, which lost 0 bases and 8 bases, there was a span of 13 bases. Germline-derived CDR1 and CDR2 are SGHVS and FQNEAQ. This CDR3 is built from 15 residues. The CDR3 DNA reads TGTGCCAGCAGCTTAGCGGTGACTGGCTGGGAAAAACTGTTTTTT. Translation gives CASSLAVTGWEKLFF. The whole variable domain, remainder taken from reference TRBV7-8 and TRBJ1-4, is GAGVSQSPRYKVAKRGQDVALRCDPISGHVSLFWYQQALGQGPEFLTYFQNEAQLDKSGLPSDRFFAERPEGSVSTLKIQRTQQEDSAVYLCASSLAVTGWEKLFFGSGTQLSVL.

The chain carries TRBV15 and TRBJ2-1, with a possible D match to TRBD2 (5 bases). Germline loops: CDR1 LNHNV, CDR2 YYDKDF (reference sequence). Trimming removed 0 bases at V and 8 bases at J, with 20 bases between. The CDR3 totals 17 residues. Here the CDR3 reads CATSRDPRRREFDEQFF. In DNA form, the CDR3 reads TGTGCCACCAGCAGAGATCCTCGGCGAAGGGAGTTCGATGAGCAGTTCTTC.

This rearrangement joins TRBV9 to TRBJ2-5, with 11 positions matching TRBD2. This CDR3 comprises 16 residues. Germline trimming cut 2 bases from V and 5 bases from J; bases unmatched to any gene: 8. The V gene's germline CDR1 is SGDLS and CDR2 YYNGEE. CDR3 sequence reads: CASSVDSGRDGETQYF. The CDR3 coding sequence is TGTGCCAGCAGCGTGGATAGCGGGAGGGACGGGGAGACCCAGTACTTC.

The chain recombines TRBV19 with TRBJ2-7; TRBD1 aligns across 8 bases. This CDR3 has 14 amino acids. After removal of 8 bases from V and 2 bases from J, the junction contained 8 bases not matched to a gene. Germline-derived CDR1 and CDR2 are LNHDA and SQIVND (reference sequence). The CDR3 DNA sequence: TGTGCCAGTGCCGACAGGGGTAAACCCTACGAGCAGTACTTC. Its translation is CASADRGKPYEQYF.

The V call is TRBV14, the J call TRBJ1-4, with 9 bases matching TRBD1. The germline CDR1 and CDR2 sequences are SGHDN and FVKESK. The CDR3 extends over 15 amino acids. V was clipped by 4 bases and J by 5 bases; unmatched bases: 5. The CDR3 reads CASSRAGTGNEKLFF. CDR3 nucleotide sequence: TGTGCCAGCAGCCGAGCCGGGACAGGGAATGAAAAACTGTTTTTT.

This chain uses TRBV6-5 with TRBJ1-2; the match to TRBD1 covers 7 bases. CDR1 is MNHEY and CDR2 is SVGAGI in the germline V gene. V shed 8 bases, J shed 2 bases, and the junction held 2 bases outside the gene matches. This CDR3 spans 12 amino acids. CDR3 in amino acids: CASGTANYGYTF. In nucleotides, the CDR3 is TGTGCCAGCGGGACAGCGAACTATGGCTACACCTTC.

The chain uses TRBV24-1 and TRBJ2-1; tentatively, D is TRBD2 (5 bases). The CDR3 contains 15 residues. Trimming stripped 3 bases from V and 7 bases from J, with 15 bases between. Germline loops: CDR1 KGHDR, CDR2 SFDVKD. The DNA of the CDR3 is TGTGCCACCAGTGATATTGTGGGAGTAATAAATGAGCAGTTCTTC. Translated: CATSDIVGVINEQFF.

This clone was seen only a few times. The chain carries TRBV29-1 and TRBJ1-4; possibly TRBD1 for D (6 bases). Germline CDR1 is SQVTM and CDR2 is ANQGSEA. The CDR3 loop spans 16 amino acids. V was shortened by 4 bases and J by 5 bases, with 20 bases between the two germline ends. This CDR3 reads CSVVPSPQGPNEKLFF. Here the CDR3 DNA reads TGCAGCGTTGTCCCCTCACCACAGGGTCCAAATGAAAAACTGTTTTTT.

This clone was seen only a few times. The CDR3 bases are TGTGCCAGCAGCTTTCGGGGAAATAATTCACCCCTCCACTTT. It encodes CASSFRGNNSPLHF. The chain is built from TRBV11-1 and TRBJ1-6; D call uncertain. The ends were cut back, 3 bases at V and 5 bases at J, with 8 bases in the middle. Germline V gives CDR1 SGHAT, CDR2 FQDESV (reference sequence). The CDR3 covers 14 residues.

This chain links TRBV11-3 with TRBJ1-4; possible D gene TRBD1, 5 bases. The CDR3 loop spans 13 amino acids. Trimming took 5 bases from V and 8 from J, leaving 12 bases between them. Germline loops: CDR1 SGHNT, CDR2 YENEEA. CDR3 coding DNA: TGTGCCAGCAGCCGGACACCTCAAGAAAAACTGTTTTTT. Encoded protein: CASSRTPQEKLFF. Complete variable domain (other parts from reference TRBV11-3 and TRBJ1-4): EAGVVQSPRYKIIEKKQPVAFWCNPISGHNTLYWYLQNLGQGPELLIRYENEEAVDDSQLPKDRFSAERLKGVDSTLKIQPAELGDSAVYLCASSRTPQEKLFFGSGTQLSVL.

This chain connects TRBV5-5 to TRBJ1-4, with a tentative D call TRBD1 (5 bases). Trimming removed 4 bases from V and 4 bases from J, with 17 bases in between. This CDR3 region has 16 residues. CDR1 and CDR2 from the germline V gene are SGHKS and YYEKEE (reference sequence). The CDR3 DNA sequence: TGTGCCAGCAGCGATGATGTCGGGGGTCTTAATGAAAAACTGTTTTTT. Protein product: CASSDDVGGLNEKLFF.

The CDR3 nucleotides are TGTGCCAGCAGCTTATTTACGGGTTACGAAGCTTTCTTT. It encodes CASSLFTGYEAFF. V gene TRBV7-2 combines with J gene TRBJ1-1; D call uncertain. This CDR3 is built from 13 residues. Looked up from germline, CDR1 is SGHTA and CDR2 is FQGNSA. Between the trimmed V and J ends, which lost 2 bases and 8 bases, there was a span of 12 bases.

The chain joins TRBV9 to TRBJ2-5; the match to TRBD2 covers 13 bases. This CDR3 region has 15 residues. Trimming cost V 4 bases and J 4 bases; bases outside gene matches: 4. Germline CDR1 is SGDLS and CDR2 is YYNGEE. The CDR3 DNA reads as TGTGCCAGCAGCCCTAGACTAGCGGGAGGAGAGACCCAGTACTTC. Translating it yields CASSPRLAGGETQYF.

The chain couples TRBV2 to TRBJ2-3, with 9 bases that match TRBD2. V shed 9 bases and J 5 bases; nucleotides not matched to a gene: 9. The CDR3 length is 14 residues. Germline V gives CDR1 SNHLY, CDR2 FYNNEI. The CDR3 nucleotides are TGTGCCAGGGGGAGACTAGCGGAGGGAGATACGCAGTATTTT. Its protein product is CARGRLAEGDTQYF.

V is TRBV5-1 and J is TRBJ1-6; D is perhaps TRBD1 (6 bases). The V and J ends lost 3 bases and 6 bases respectively, with 10 bases between them. The CDR3 is made up of 14 amino acids. Germline V CDR1 and CDR2: SGHRS, YFSETQ. For the CDR3, the DNA is TGCGCCAGCAGCTCACAGGGAATTAATTCACCCCTCCACTTT. It encodes CASSSQGINSPLHF.

The gene calls are TRBV9 and TRBJ2-7; D is ambiguous. The CDR3 is 15 amino acids. Deletions cut 0 bases from V and 3 bases from J, with 13 bases between. Germline CDR1 is SGDLS and CDR2 is YYNGEE. CDR3 DNA sequence: TGTGCCAGCAGCGTAGAGCTGGGCAGCTACTACGAGCAGTACTTC. Its translation: CASSVELGSYYEQYF.